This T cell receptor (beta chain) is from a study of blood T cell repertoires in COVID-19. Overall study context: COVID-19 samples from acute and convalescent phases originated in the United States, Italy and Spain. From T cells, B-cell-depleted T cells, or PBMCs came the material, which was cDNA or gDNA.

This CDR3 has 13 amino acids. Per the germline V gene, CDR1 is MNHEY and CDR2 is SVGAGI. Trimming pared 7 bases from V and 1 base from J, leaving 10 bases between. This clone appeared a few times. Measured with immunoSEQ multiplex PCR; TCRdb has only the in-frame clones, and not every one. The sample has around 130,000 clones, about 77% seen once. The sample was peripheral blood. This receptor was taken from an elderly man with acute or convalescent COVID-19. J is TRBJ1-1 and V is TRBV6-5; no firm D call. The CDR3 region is CASMLDGNTEAFF. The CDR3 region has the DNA TGTGCCAGCATGCTAGATGGGAACACTGAAGCTTTCTTT.